This T cell receptor beta chain was recovered during a study of glioma-infiltrating T cells. Study-level information: Before surgery, glioma patients received dexamethasone for at most six days.

Amplification of TCR alpha and beta CDR3 regions from RNA used iRepertoire nested multiplex PCR. TCRdb processed the multiplex PCR reads anew with MiXCR; each CDR3 protein has one entry. This table has more than 350,000 distinct CDR3 sequences, around 45% appearing once. The table lists this clonotype with a few counts. No antigen is known for it. In germline, CDR1 is LGHDT, CDR2 YNNKEL (reference sequence). V shed 4 bases and J 4 bases; nucleotides not matched to a gene: 7. The CDR3 runs to 15 residues. Study conclusions and caveats: Signature shared blood CDR3 motifs were enriched in low-divergence and depleted in high-divergence patients. Gliomas, especially low-grade, showed above-expected tissue-blood divergence; non-neoplastic patients showed below.

The chain is built from TRBV3-1 and TRBJ2-3; 8 bases are a match to TRBD1. Sequencing was done on a sample of glioma tissue, nonneoplastic brain tissue, or PBMCs (not recorded which). The receptor was derived from a human donor with low-grade glioma or glioblastoma, undergoing nonglioma brain surgery, or in good health (not recorded which). CDR3 in DNA: TGTGCCAGCAGCCCTTCAGGGGGCGCGGCAGATACGCAGTATTTT. Protein product: CASSPSGGAADTQYF.